One TCR beta chain is described in this entry. This clonotype was seen a few times. It has no known antigen specificity. No base quality information exists; no much larger clone differs at one position. V loses 3 bases of germline sequence and J loses 7 bases, and the interval between the two ends is 16 bases. Spanning cysteine to phenylalanine, the CDR3 consists of 13 amino acids. Only the CDR3 portion is preserved as DNA: 39 bases, with reading frame beginning at the first base. The germline V gene provides CDR1 SQVTM and CDR2 ANQGSEA. Donors were 39 systemically healthy Caucasian individuals from Russia aged roughly 6 to 95 years. Each donor gave about 9.8 milliliters of peripheral blood, drawn into EDTA-treated Vacutainer tubes. Ficoll-Paque density-gradient centrifugation was used to isolate PBMCs, with at least 6.5 million per sample. Total RNA was extracted from PBMCs with Trizol reagent, with at least 6 micrograms obtained per sample. For every donor, flow cytometry on a PBMC aliquot measured the percentage of naive CD45RAhigh/CD27high T cells.

The library came from 5' RACE. Sequenced on an Illumina HiSeq 2500. A second about 7 to 12 cycle PCR used a sample-barcoded 5' primer and a J-beta primer mix. Each TCR beta cDNA molecule received a unique molecular identifier from a template-switch 5' adaptor carrying 12 random nucleotides. At least 2.5 million CDR3-containing paired-end reads were obtained from each sample. All of the RNA was converted into first-strand cDNA using the Mint cDNA synthesis kit, with a TRBC-specific oligonucleotide serving as the primer. All cDNA was treated with uracil-DNA glycosylase and then went through a first 18-cycle PCR with the universal primers M1SS and BC2_uni_R. In the paper's pipeline: For normalization, 1 million high-quality reads were randomly selected from each sample, with every read carrying a distinct molecular identifier. Reads sharing molecular identifiers were discarded rather than binned into consensus sequences. MiTCR, set to a Q25 quality threshold and the strictest error-elimination algorithm, was used for CDR3 identification, clonotype clustering and error correction. A nonparametric unseen species model with Euler transformation was used to estimate a lower bound on total TCR beta diversity. TCRdb passed the public sequencing reads through fastp at Q25 and MiXCR, retaining productive beta sequences. All rows with the same CDR3 protein become a single entry with the most common DNA and genes. TCRdb assigned the V and J calls; the authors' analysis was not used. Recorded for this sample are about 1.8 million distinct CDR3 sequences; around 48% of them occurred a single time. Of the sample, 2% to 2.5% falls within the top ten clones.

The sample is drawn from a study of blood T cells in healthy people across ages (dated by TCRdb to between 2015 and 2016). Regarding the complete study: In model experiments, template switching captured roughly one uniquely barcoded TCR beta cDNA molecule for every two T cells. To track age-related changes in TCR beta repertoire diversity, the study relied on deep sequencing normalized with unique cDNA molecular identifiers. The donors were divided into four age groups: young (average approximately 17 years), middle-aged (about 39), aged (approximately 59) and long-lived (about 90). To avoid experimental bias, donors of different ages were randomly spread across the sequencing lanes. Two additional independent replicas of 1 million unique cDNA reads from the same blood draw were analyzed for two donors (one aged 18 to 30 and one aged 80 or older). Broad study findings and their caveats: Because the CMV infection status of the donors was unknown, age-related changes in expanded clonotypes may potentially have been confounded. As age increased, observed TCR beta diversity per million T cells dropped in a roughly linear way, and a significant reduction was already evident by age 40. The percentage of naive T cells measured by flow cytometry correlated strongly with observed TCR beta diversity. Total diversity estimates from one million sequenced T cells were considered lower bounds and underestimates. Compared with the aged group, the long-lived group had more naive CD4+ T cells, fewer expanded clones and increased TCR diversity, suggesting age selection. Conclusive comparison of naive and antigen-experienced compartments was prevented by the profiling of bulk unsorted PBMCs.

What was sequenced was blood. The TCR sequence derives from a woman aged 40 to 50 in good health. The chain is made from TRBV29-1 and TRBJ2-7, with a weak D call of TRBD2 (5 bases match). The CDR3 amino acid sequence is: CSVDVAEGREQYF. The sequenced DNA is TGCAGCGTTGATGTTGCTGAGGGTCGGGAGCAGTACTTC.